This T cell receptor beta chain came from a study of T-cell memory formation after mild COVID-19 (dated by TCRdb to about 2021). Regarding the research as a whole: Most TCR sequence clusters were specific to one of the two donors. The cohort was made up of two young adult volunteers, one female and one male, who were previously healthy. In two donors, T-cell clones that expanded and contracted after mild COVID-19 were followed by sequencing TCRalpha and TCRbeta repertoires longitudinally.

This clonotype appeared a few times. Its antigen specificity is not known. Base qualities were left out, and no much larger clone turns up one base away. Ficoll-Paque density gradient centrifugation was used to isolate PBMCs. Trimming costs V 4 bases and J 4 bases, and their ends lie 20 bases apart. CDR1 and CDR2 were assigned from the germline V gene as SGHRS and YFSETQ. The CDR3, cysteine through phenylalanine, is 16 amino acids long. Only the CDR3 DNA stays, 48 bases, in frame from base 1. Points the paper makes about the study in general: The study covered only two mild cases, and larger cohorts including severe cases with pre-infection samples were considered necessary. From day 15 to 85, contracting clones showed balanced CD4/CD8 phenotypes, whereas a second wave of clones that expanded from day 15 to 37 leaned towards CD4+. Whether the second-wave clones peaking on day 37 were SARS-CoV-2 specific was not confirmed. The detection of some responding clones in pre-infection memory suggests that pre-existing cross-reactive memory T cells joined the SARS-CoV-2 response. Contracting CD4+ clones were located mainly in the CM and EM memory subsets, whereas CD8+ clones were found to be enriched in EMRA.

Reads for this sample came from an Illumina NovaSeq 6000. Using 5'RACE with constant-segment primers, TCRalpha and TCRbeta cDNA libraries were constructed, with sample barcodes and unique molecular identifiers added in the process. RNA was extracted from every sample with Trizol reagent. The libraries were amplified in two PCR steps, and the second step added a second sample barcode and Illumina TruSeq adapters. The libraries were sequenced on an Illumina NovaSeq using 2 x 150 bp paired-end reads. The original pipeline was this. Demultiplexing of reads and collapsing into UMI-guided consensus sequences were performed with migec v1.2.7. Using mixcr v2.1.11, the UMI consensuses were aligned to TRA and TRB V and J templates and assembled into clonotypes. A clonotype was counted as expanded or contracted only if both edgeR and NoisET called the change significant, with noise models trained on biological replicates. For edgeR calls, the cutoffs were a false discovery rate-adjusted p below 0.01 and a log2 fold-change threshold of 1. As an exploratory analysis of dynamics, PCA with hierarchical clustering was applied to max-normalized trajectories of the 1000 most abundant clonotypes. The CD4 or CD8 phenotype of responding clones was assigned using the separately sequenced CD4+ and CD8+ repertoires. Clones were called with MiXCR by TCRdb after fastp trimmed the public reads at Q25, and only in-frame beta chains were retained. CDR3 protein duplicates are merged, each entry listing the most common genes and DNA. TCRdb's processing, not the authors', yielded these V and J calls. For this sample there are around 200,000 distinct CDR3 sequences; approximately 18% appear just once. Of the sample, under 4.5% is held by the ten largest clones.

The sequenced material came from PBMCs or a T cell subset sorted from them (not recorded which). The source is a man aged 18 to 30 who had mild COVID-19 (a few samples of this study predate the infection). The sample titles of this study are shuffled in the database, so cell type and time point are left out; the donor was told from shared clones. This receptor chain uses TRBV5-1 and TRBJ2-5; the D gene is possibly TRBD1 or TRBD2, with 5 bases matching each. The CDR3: CASSRRDRPIGETQYF. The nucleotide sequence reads TGCGCCAGCAGCCGACGGGACCGACCAATTGGAGAGACCCAGTACTTC. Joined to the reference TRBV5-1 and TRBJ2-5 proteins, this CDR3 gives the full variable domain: KAGVTQTPRYLIKTRGQQVTLSCSPISGHRSVSWYQQTPGQGLQFLFEYFSETQRNKGNFPGRFSGRQFSNSRSEMNVSTLELGDSALYLCASSRRDRPIGETQYFGPGTRLLVL.